This T cell receptor (delta chain) stems from a study of gamma delta lymphoproliferative disorders and STAT genes. For the study at large: At least 50 ng of genomic DNA went into each LymphoTrack Dx TCRG Assay library.

The V gene's germline CDR1 is GEAIGNYY and CDR2 EKD. The CDR3 covers 19 residues. With 3 bases clipped from V and 2 bases from J, the junction kept 20 bases outside the gene matches. Comment on this clone: Its antigen remains unknown. The protein held in TCRdb is that of a much larger clone and does not match this DNA's translation at residue 9, likely because of a read error; the protein shown is translated from the DNA.

PBMCs from patients and controls supplied the genomic DNA for sequencing. TCRdb reanalysed the multiplex PCR reads with CATT. This repertoire shows about 3,400 delta-chain clones, more than 1% found once; its top ten account for 20% to 30%. Study observations and caveats: Most major patient clonotypes were shared with at least one healthy donor.

The source is a human donor in good health. The gene calls are TRDV2 and TRDJ1; 7 bases agree with TRDD2. Specimen: blood. This chain's CDR3 is CACDFLPTEGEPRTDKLIF. DNA of the CDR3: TGTGCCTGTGACTTCCTACCAACTGAGGGAGAGCCCAGAACCGATAAACTCATCTTT.